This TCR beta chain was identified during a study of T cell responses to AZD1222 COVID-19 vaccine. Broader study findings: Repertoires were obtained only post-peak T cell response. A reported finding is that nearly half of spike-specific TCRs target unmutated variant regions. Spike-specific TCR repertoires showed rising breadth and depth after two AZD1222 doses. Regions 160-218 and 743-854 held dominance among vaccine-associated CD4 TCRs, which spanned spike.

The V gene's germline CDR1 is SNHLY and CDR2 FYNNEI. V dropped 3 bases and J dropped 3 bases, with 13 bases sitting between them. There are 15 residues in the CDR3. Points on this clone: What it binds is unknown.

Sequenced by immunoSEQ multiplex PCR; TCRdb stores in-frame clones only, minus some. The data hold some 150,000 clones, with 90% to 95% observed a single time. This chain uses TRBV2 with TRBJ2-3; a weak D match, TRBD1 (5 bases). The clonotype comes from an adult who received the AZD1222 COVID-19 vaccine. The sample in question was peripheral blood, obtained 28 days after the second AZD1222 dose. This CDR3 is CASSDGAAGTDTQYF. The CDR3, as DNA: TGTGCCAGCAGTGATGGGGCGGCAGGGACAGATACGCAGTATTTT.